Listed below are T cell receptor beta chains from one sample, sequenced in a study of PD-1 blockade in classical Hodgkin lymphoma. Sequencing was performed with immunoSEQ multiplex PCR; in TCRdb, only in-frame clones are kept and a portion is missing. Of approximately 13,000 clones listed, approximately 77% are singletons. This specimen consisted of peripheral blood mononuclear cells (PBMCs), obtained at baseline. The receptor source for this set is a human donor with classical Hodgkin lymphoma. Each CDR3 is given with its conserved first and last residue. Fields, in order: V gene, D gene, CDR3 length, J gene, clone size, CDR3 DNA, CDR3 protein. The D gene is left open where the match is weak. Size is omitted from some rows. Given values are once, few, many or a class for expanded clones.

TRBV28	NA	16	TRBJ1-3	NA	TGTGCCAGCAGTTCCCCCCGTGTCAGGGCGGGAAACACCATATATTTT	CASSSPRVRAGNTIYF
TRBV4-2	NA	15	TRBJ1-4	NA	TGTGCCAGCAGCCAAGTGACCCGGGGGGACGAAAAACTGTTTTTT	CASSQVTRGDEKLFF
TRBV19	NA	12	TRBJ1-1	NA	TGTGCCAGTAGAGGGGGGAACACTGAAGCTTTCTTT	CASRGGNTEAFF
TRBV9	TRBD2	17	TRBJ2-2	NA	TGTGCCAGCAGCCCCCAGTGGTCTAGCGGTCGCACCGGGGAGCTGTTTTTT	CASSPQWSSGRTGELFF
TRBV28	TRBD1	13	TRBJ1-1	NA	TGTGCCAGCAGGCAGGGGGGCAACACTGAAGCTTTCTTT	CASRQGGNTEAFF
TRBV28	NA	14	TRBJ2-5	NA	TGCGCCAGTAGCAGGTCGACAGACCAAGAGACCCAGTACTTC	CASSRSTDQETQYF
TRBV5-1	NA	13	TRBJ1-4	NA	TGCGCCAGCAGCTTGGTTGGTGGCGAAAAACTGTTTTTT	CASSLVGGEKLFF
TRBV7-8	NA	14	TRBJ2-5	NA	TGTGCCAGCAGCTTAGGGGGCCGAGGCCCGACCCAGTACTTC	CASSLGGRGPTQYF
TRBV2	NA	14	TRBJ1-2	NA	TGTGCCAGCACGGAACAGGGATCACACTATGGCTACACCTTC	CASTEQGSHYGYTF
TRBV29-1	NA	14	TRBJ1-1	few	TGCAGCGCGGATGGAGGACAGAGAGTTTCTGAAGCTTTCTTT	CSADGGQRVSEAFF
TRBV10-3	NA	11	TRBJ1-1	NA	TGTGCCACGAGGGCGAACACTGAAGCTTTCTTT	CATRANTEAFF
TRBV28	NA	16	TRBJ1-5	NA	TGTGCCAGCAGTTCCGGGGGGGCAGATAGCAATCAGCCCCAGCATTTT	CASSSGGADSNQPQHF
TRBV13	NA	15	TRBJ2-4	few	TGTGCCAGCAGCTCGAGTCAGGGAACCAAAAACATTCAGTACTTC	CASSSSQGTKNIQYF
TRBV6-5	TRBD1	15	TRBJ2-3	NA	TGTGCCAGCAGTAGGGACAGGGTGGGGGGAGATACGCAGTATTTT	CASSRDRVGGDTQYF
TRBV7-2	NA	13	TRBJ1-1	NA	TGTGCCAGCAGCTTACAACCTGGGGTTGAAGCTTTCTTT	CASSLQPGVEAFF
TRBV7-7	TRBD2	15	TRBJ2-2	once	TGTGCCAGCAGCTCTAGCGGGAGGGACACCGGGGAGCTGTTTTTT	CASSSSGRDTGELFF
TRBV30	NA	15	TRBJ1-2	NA	TGTGCCTGGAGTGGGTGGAAAGGGAAGAACTATGGCTACACCTTC	CAWSGWKGKNYGYTF
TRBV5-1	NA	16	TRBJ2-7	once	TGCGCCAGCAGCTTGGTAGTCGGGCGGGAAACCTACGAGCAGTACTTC	CASSLVVGRETYEQYF
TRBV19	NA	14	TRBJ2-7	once	TGTGCCAGTAGTATAGCGGGGGTCTCCTACGAGCAGTACTTC	CASSIAGVSYEQYF
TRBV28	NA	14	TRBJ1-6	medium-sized	TGTGCCAGTGGGCGAGCAGGGGTCTATTCACCCCTCCACTTT	CASGRAGVYSPLHF
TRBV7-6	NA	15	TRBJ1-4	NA	TGTGCCAGCAGCTTAGGTCAGGGTTTAACGGAAAAACTGTTTTTT	CASSLGQGLTEKLFF
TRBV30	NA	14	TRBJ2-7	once	TGTGCCTGGAGTAGAAAAGGCAGCGCCTACGAGCAGTACTTC	CAWSRKGSAYEQYF
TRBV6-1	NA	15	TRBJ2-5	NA	TGTGCCATGGGACTCGACAGGCAACTCTGGGAGACCCAGTACTTC	CAMGLDRQLWETQYF
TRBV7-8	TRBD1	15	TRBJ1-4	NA	TGTGCCAGCAGCCGAGACAGGGGGCAGGAAGAAAAACTGTTTTTT	CASSRDRGQEEKLFF
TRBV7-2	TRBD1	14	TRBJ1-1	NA	TGTGCCAGCAGCTTCGTACAGGGGGGGACTGAAGCTTTCTTT	CASSFVQGGTEAFF
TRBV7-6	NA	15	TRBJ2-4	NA	TGTGCCAGCAGCCCCTCCCAGCTAGCCAAAAACATTCAGTACTTC	CASSPSQLAKNIQYF
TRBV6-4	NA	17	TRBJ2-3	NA	TGTGCCAGCAGTGACTCGCCGAGGCCAGGGCACACAGATACGCAGTATTTT	CASSDSPRPGHTDTQYF
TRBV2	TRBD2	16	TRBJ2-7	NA	TGTGCCAGCACTAGGACTAGCGGGGGGAGCTCCTACGAGCAGTACTTC	CASTRTSGGSSYEQYF
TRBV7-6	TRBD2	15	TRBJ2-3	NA	TGTGCCAGCAGCTTATCGGCTAGCGGGGCAGATACGCAGTATTTT	CASSLSASGADTQYF
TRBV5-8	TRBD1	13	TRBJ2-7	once	TGTGCCAGCAGCTTGGAGGACAGGGGGCGACAGTACTTC	CASSLEDRGRQYF
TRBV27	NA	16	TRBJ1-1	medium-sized	TGTGCCAGCAGTTCCCGGGGGTTGGGGATGGAGACTGAAGCTTTCTTT	CASSSRGLGMETEAFF
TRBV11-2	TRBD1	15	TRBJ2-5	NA	TGTGCCAGCAGCTCCCGGACAGGCTACCAAGAGACCCAGTACTTC	CASSSRTGYQETQYF
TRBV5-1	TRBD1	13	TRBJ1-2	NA	TGCGCCACCCGGGACAGGGTGGCCTATGGCTACACCTTC	CATRDRVAYGYTF
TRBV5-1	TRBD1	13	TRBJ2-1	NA	TGCGCCAGCAGCCCGGGACAGGGTGGTGGACGGTTCTTC	CASSPGQGGGRFF
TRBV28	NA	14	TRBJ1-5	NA	TGTGCCAGCAGTCCGCCCGCCCGGGGGCAGCCCCAGCATTTT	CASSPPARGQPQHF
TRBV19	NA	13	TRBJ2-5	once	TGTGCCAGTAGCTTCAATAAGGCGGAGACCCAGTACTTC	CASSFNKAETQYF
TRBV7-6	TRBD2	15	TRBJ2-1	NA	TGTGCCAGCAGTCGCGGACTAGCGGGAGAAAATGAGCAGTTCTTC	CASSRGLAGENEQFF
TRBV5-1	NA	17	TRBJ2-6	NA	TGCGCCAGCAGCCTTCTTCCCCTTCAGGCCGGGGCCAACGTCCTGACTTTC	CASSLLPLQAGANVLTF
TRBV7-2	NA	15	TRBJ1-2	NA	TGTGCCAGCAGCTTATCCGCAGCGCCTAACTATGGCTACACCTTC	CASSLSAAPNYGYTF
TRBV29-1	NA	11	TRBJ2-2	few	TGCAGCGTTCAAGACACCGGGGAGCTGTTTTTT	CSVQDTGELFF
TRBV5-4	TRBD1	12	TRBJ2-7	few	TGTGCCAGCAGCCGGGACAGGCGCGAGCAGTACTTC	CASSRDRREQYF
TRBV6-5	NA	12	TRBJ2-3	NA	TGTGCCAGCAGGCCTGACTCCTTCTCGTGGTATTTT	CASRPDSFSWYF
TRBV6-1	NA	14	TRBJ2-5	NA	TGTGCCAGCAGCCAGGGGAGAGGGCAAGAGACCCAGTACTTC	CASSQGRGQETQYF
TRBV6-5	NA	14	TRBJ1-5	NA	TGTGCCAGCAGGCGGACAGTGGGCAATCAGCCCCAGCATTTT	CASRRTVGNQPQHF
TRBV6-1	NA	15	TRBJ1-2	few	TGTGCCAGCAGTAACACGAGGGACCCTAACTATGGCTACACCTTC	CASSNTRDPNYGYTF
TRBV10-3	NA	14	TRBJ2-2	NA	TGTGCCATCAGAACCGCCGGGACTGACGGGGAACTGTTTTTT	CAIRTAGTDGELFF
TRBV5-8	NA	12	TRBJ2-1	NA	TGTGCCAGCGGAACTAGGAGGAGTGAGCAGTTCTTC	CASGTRRSEQFF
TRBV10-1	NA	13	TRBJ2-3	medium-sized	TGCGCCAGCGCAACTCGTGGCACAGATACGCAGTATTTT	CASATRGTDTQYF
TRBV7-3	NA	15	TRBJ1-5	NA	TGTGCCAGCAGCTTAATCGGAGCGAGCAATCAGCCCCAGCATTTT	CASSLIGASNQPQHF
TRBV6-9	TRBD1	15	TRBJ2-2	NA	TGTGCCAGCAGTTACGGGACAGAGAACACCGGGGAGCTGTTTTTT	CASSYGTENTGELFF
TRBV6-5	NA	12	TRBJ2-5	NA	TGTGCCAGCAGTCCTCAGGGACGGACCCAGTACTTC	CASSPQGRTQYF
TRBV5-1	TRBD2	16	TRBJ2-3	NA	TGCGCCAGCAGCTTGGGGACTAGCGGGGAGGGTGATACGCAGTATTTT	CASSLGTSGEGDTQYF
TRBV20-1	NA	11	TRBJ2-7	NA	TGCAGTGCCGCAGGCTCCTACGAGCAGTACTTC	CSAAGSYEQYF
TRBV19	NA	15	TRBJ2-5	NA	TGTGCCAGTAGTATCCAGGGGACAAGCCAAGAGACCCAGTACTTC	CASSIQGTSQETQYF
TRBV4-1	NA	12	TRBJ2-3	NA	TGCGCCAGCACCCAGTCTACAGATACGCAGTATTTT	CASTQSTDTQYF
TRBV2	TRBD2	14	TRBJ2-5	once	TGTGCCAGCAACTTCGGGGGGGCCCGAGAGACCCAGTACTTC	CASNFGGARETQYF
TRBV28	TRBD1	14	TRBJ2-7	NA	TGTGCCAGCAGAAATACAGGGGGCGAAGGTGAGCAGTACTTC	CASRNTGGEGEQYF